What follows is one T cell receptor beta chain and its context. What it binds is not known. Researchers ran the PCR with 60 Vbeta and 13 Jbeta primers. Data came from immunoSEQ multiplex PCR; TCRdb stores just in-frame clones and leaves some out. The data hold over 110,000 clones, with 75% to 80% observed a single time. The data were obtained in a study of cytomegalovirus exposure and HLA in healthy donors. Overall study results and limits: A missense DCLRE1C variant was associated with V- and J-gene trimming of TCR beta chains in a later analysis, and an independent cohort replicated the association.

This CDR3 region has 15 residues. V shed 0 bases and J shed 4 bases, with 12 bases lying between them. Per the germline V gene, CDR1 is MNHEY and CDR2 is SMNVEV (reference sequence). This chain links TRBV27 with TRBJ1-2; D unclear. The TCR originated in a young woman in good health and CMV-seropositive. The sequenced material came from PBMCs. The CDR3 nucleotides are TGTGCCAGCAGTTTATCAGCGGGCGAACTCTATGGCTACACCTTC. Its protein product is CASSLSAGELYGYTF.